The following is a TCR beta chain sequence with its context. Looked up from germline, CDR1 is SGDLS and CDR2 is YYNGEE. V was shortened by 0 bases and J by 7 bases, with 20 bases between the two germline ends. This CDR3 is 16 amino acids long. A second PCR of 7 to 11 cycles used a sample-barcoded 5' primer and a J-beta primer mix. TCRdb used MiXCR to reprocess the 5' RACE reads, holding one entry per CDR3 protein. The repertoire holds nearly 1 million distinct CDR3 sequences, with 45% to 60% as singletons. The data were taken from a study of blood T cells in healthy people across ages. The material sequenced was blood. The TCR sequence derives from a woman between 55 and 75 years old in good health. The chain couples TRBV9 to TRBJ2-7, with D maybe TRBD2 (7 bases). CDR3 sequence (DNA): TGTGCCAGCAGCGTAGGGGGGGGGCCAGAAGGCTATGAGCAGTACTTC. Translation gives CASSVGGGPEGYEQYF.